This record concerns one TCR beta chain sequence. Its cognate antigen is unknown. Reverse transcription of all isolated RNA meant that expressed TCRB transcripts were sequenced. TCRdb's table, derived via immunoSEQ multiplex PCR, lists solely in-frame clones and lacks some. Here the sample spans 200,000 to 300,000 clones, 20% being singletons. This sample was taken from a study of beta chain features in type 1 diabetes. Study conclusions and caveats: All four CD4+ subsets of Type 1 diabetes patients contained TCRB CDR3s that were moderately but significantly shorter.

The sample taken for sequencing was naive CD4+ T cells from blood. The clonotype originates from a woman aged 40 to 50 with type 1 diabetes.

The DNA of the CDR3 is TGTGCCAGCAGCGTAGGGAGGATGATACCAGATACGCAGTATTTT. Amino acids: CASSVGRMIPDTQYF. The rearrangement joins TRBV9 to TRBJ2-3; tentative D call: TRBD2 (5 bases). V lost 0 bases to trimming and J lost 4 bases, with 12 bases between them. The CDR3 has 15 amino acids. CDR1 is SGDLS and CDR2 is YYNGEE in the germline V gene.